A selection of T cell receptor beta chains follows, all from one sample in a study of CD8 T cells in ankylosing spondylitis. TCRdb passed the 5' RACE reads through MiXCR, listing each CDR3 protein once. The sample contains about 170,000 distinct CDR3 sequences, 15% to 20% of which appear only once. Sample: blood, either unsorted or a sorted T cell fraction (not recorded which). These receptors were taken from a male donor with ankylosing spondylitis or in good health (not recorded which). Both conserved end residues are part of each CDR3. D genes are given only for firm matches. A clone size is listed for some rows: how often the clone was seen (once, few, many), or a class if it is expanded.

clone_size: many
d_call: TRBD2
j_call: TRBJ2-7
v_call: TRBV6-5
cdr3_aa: CASSSSLGGLIYEQYF
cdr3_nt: TGTGCCAGCAGTTCCTCACTGGGAGGGTTGATCTACGAGCAGTACTTC

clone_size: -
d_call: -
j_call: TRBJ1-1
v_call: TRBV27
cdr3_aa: CASSLGGLTVNTEAFF
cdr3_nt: TGTGCCAGCAGTTTAGGAGGGCTGACGGTGAACACTGAAGCTTTCTTT

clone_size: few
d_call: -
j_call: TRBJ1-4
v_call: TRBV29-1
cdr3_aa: CSGQNHPTNEKLFF
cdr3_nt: TGCAGCGGTCAGAATCACCCCACTAATGAAAAACTGTTTTTT

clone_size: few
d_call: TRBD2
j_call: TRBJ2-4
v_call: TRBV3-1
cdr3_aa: CASSQNPAGLAKNIQYF
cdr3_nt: TGTGCCAGCAGCCAAAACCCAGCGGGGTTAGCCAAAAACATTCAGTACTTC

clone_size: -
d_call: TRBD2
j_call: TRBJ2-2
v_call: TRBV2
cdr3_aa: CASTLGLTNTGELFF
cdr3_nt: TGTGCCAGCACCCTGGGACTAACGAACACCGGGGAGCTGTTTTTT

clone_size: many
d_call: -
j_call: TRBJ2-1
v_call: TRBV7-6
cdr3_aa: CASSSLGGPSEQFF
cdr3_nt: TGTGCCAGCAGCTCGCTGGGGGGTCCCAGCGAGCAGTTCTTC

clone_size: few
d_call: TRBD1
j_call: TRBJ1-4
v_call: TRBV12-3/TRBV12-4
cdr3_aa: CASSLVQGVKTGKLFF
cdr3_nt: TGTGCCAGCAGTTTAGTACAGGGGGTAAAGACCGGAAAACTGTTTTTT

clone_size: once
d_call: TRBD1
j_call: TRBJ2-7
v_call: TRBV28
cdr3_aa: CASSQTGTGNWGQYF
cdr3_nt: TGTGCCAGCAGCCAGACCGGGACAGGCAACTGGGGGCAGTACTTC

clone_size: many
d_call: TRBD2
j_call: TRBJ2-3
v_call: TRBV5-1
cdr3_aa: CASSPMVGSGTTDTQYF
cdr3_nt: TGCGCCAGCAGCCCCATGGTCGGTAGCGGGACGACAGATACGCAGTATTTT

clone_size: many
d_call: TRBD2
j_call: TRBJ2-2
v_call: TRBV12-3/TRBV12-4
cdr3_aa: CASSYSTSGLDTGELFF
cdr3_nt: TGTGCCAGCAGTTATTCGACTAGCGGACTGGACACCGGGGAGCTGTTTTTT

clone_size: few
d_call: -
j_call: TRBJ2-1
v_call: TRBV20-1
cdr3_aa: CSGAYYNEQFF
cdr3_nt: TGCAGTGGTGCCTACTACAATGAGCAGTTCTTC

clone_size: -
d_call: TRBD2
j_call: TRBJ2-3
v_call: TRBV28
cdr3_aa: CASSLPSGGQDTQYF
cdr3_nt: TGTGCCAGCAGTTTACCGTCGGGAGGGCAAGATACGCAGTATTTT

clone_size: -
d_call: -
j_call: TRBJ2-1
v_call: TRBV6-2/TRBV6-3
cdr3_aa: CASSYIYEQFF
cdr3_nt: TGTGCCAGCAGTTACATCTATGAGCAGTTCTTC

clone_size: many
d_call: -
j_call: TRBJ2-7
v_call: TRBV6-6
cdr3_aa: CASSYSQMSEQYF
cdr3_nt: TGTGCCAGCAGTTATTCCCAGATGAGCGAGCAGTACTTC

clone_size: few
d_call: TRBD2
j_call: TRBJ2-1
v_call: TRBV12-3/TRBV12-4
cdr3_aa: CASSPLAGANEQFF
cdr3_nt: TGTGCCAGCAGTCCCCTAGCGGGAGCAAATGAGCAGTTCTTC

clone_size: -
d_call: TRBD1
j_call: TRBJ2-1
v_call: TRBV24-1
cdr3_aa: CATRQGVDNEQFF
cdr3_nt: TGTGCCACCAGGCAGGGGGTTGACAATGAGCAGTTCTTC

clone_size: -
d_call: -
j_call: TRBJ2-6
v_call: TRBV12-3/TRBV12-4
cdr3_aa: CASNPSGANVLTF
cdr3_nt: TGTGCCAGCAATCCCTCTGGGGCCAACGTCCTGACTTTC

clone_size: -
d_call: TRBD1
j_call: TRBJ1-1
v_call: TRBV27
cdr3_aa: CAIRTGNTEAFF
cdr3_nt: TGTGCCATCCGGACAGGGAACACTGAAGCTTTCTTT

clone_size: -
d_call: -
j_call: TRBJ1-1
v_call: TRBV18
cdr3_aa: CASSPGRNTEAFF
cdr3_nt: TGTGCGAGCTCACCTGGCAGGAACACTGAAGCTTTCTTT

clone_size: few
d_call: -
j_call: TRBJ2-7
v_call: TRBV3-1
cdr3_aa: CASSQEWGDYEQYF
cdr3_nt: TGTGCCAGCAGCCAAGAGTGGGGAGACTACGAGCAGTACTTC

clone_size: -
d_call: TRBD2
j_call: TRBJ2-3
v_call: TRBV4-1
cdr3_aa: CASSLGRPLAGVSDTQYF
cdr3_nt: TGCGCCAGCAGCTTGGGACGGCCCCTAGCGGGAGTTTCAGATACGCAGTATTTT

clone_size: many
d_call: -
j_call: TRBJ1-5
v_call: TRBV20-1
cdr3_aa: CSALDFRGGSNQPQHF
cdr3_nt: TGCAGTGCTCTTGACTTCCGAGGAGGTAGCAATCAGCCCCAGCATTTT

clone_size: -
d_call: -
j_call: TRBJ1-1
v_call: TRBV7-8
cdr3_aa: CASSLEGNLGNTEAFF
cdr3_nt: TGTGCCAGCAGCTTAGAGGGAAACTTGGGGAACACTGAAGCTTTCTTT

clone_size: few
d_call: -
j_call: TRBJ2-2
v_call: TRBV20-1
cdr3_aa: CSATPLPGLGTGELFF
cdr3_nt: TGCAGTGCTACTCCCCTCCCAGGACTCGGCACCGGGGAGCTGTTTTTT

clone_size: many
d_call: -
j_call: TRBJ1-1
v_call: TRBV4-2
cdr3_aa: CASSQGFARWGEAFF
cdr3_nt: TGTGCCAGCAGCCAAGGATTCGCACGGTGGGGTGAAGCTTTCTTT

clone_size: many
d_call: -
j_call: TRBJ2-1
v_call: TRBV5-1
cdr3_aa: CASSSAFVTGSYNEQFF
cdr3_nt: TGCGCCAGCAGCTCGGCCTTCGTGACAGGAAGTTACAATGAGCAGTTCTTC

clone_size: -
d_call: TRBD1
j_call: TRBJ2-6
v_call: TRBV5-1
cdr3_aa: CASSLGGTGYSGANVLTF
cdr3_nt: TGCGCCAGCAGCTTGGGCGGGACAGGCTACTCTGGGGCCAACGTCCTGACTTTC

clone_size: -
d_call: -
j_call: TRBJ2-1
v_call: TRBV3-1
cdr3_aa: CASSQDPVGSSYNEQFF
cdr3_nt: TGTGCCAGCAGCCAAGATCCGGTCGGTAGCTCCTACAATGAGCAGTTCTTC

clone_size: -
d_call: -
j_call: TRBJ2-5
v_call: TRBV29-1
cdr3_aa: CSVDSRVETQYF
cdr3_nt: TGCAGCGTTGATTCCAGGGTGGAGACCCAGTACTTC

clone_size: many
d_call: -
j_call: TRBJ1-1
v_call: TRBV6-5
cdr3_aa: CASSWKGMNTEAFF
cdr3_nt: TGTGCCAGCAGTTGGAAGGGGATGAACACTGAAGCTTTCTTT

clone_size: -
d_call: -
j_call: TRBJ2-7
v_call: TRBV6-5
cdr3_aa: CASSFGTLAYEQYF
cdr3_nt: TGTGCCAGCAGTTTCGGGACACTCGCCTACGAGCAGTACTTC

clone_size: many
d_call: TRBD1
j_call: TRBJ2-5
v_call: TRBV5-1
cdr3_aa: CASSFTGRGQETQYF
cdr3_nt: TGCGCCAGCAGCTTCACGGGCAGGGGGCAAGAGACCCAGTACTTC

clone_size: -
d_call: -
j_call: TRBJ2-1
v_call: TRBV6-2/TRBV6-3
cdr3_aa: CASSYSRVSYNEQFF
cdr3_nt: TGTGCCAGCAGTTACTCCAGGGTTAGCTACAATGAGCAGTTCTTC

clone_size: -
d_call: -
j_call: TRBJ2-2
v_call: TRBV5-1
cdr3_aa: CASATVNTGELFF
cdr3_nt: TGCGCCAGCGCGACAGTTAACACCGGGGAGCTGTTTTTT

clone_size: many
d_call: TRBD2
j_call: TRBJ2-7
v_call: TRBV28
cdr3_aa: CASSLFFGTSIYEQYF
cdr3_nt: TGTGCCAGCAGTTTATTCTTCGGGACTAGCATTTACGAGCAGTACTTC

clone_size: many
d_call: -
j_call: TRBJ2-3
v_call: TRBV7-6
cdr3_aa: CASSFPGGTRYF
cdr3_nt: TGTGCCAGCAGCTTCCCCGGCGGTACTCGGTATTTT

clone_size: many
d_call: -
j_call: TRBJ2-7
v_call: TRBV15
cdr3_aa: CATSMTGRTAYEQYF
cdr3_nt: TGTGCCACCAGCATGACTGGCCGGACAGCCTACGAGCAGTACTTC

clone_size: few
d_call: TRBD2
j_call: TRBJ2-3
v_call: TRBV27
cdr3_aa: CASSLWSSGYLGDTQYF
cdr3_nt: TGTGCCAGCAGTTTATGGTCTAGCGGGTACTTAGGTGATACGCAGTATTTT

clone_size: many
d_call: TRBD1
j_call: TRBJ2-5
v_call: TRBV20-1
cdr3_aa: CSAPGQGLQETQYF
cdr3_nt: TGCAGTGCACCGGGACAGGGACTACAAGAGACCCAGTACTTC

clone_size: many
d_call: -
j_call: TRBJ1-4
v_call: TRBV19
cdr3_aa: CASSMRRGTNEKLFF
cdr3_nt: TGTGCCAGTAGTATGCGAAGGGGAACTAATGAAAAACTGTTTTTT

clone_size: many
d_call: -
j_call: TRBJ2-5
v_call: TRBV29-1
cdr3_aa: CSVEGTGQETQYF
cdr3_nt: TGCAGCGTTGAAGGCACGGGTCAAGAGACCCAGTACTTC

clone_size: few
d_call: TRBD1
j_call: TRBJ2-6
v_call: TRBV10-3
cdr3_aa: CAINRGVGSGANVLTF
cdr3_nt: TGTGCCATTAACAGGGGAGTAGGCTCTGGGGCCAACGTCCTGACTTTC

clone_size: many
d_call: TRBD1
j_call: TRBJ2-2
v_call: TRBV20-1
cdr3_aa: CSARGIQGAANTGELFF
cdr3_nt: TGCAGTGCTAGAGGGATACAGGGGGCGGCGAACACCGGGGAGCTGTTTTTT

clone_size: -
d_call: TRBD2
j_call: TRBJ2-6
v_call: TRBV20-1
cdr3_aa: CSGRDPGLAALPGANVLTF
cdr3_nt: TGCAGTGGTAGAGATCCGGGACTAGCGGCCCTTCCCGGGGCCAACGTCCTGACTTTC

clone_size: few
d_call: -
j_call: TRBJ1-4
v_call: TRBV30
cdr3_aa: CAWNSRGVNEKLFF
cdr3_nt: TGTGCCTGGAACTCGCGGGGTGTTAATGAAAAACTGTTTTTT

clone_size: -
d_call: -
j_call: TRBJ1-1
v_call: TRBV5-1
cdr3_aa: CASSLAGTREAFF
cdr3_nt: TGCGCCAGCAGCTTGGCGGGGACCCGTGAAGCTTTCTTT

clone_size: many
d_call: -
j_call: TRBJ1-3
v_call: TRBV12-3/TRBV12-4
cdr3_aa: CASSLATSSGNTIYF
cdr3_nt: TGTGCCAGCAGTTTAGCCACCAGCTCTGGAAACACCATATATTTT

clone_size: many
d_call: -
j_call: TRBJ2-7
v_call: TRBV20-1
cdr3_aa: CSALGSRGYEQYF
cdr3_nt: TGCAGTGCTTTAGGAAGTCGGGGTTACGAGCAGTACTTC

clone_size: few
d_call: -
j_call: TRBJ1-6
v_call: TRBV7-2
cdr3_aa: CASSLGGNSSPLHF
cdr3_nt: TGTGCCAGCAGCTTAGGGGGGAACAGTTCACCCCTCCACTTT

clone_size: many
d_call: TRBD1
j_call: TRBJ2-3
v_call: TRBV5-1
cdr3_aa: CASSYDRGLGDTQYF
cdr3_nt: TGCGCCAGCAGCTATGACAGGGGGCTAGGAGATACGCAGTATTTT

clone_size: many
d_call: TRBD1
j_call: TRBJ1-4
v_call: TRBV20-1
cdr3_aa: CSAVDRARTNEKLFF
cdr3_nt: TGCAGTGCCGTTGACAGGGCGAGGACTAATGAAAAACTGTTTTTT